What follows is one T cell receptor (beta chain) and its context. What it binds is not known. The source of the sample is a study of cytomegalovirus exposure and HLA in healthy donors. Overall study context: The roughly 670 first-cohort repertoires and the roughly 130 validation repertoires shared the same platform, a later analysis reported.

Generated by immunoSEQ multiplex PCR, the TCRdb table keeps only in-frame clones and is missing some. The repertoire holds 180,000 or so clones, with more than 65% as singletons. Regarding the study as a whole: Researchers reported that a few CMV-associated chains were confirmed in vitro as CMV antigen-specific. Accounts indicate the classifier identified cytomegalovirus status with strong specificity and sensitivity. Some TCR beta chains (about 170 of them) were listed as cytomegalovirus-associated.

Germline CDR1 reads SQVTM; CDR2 reads ANQGSEA. The V gene lost 4 bases and the J gene lost 3 bases, with 7 bases spanning the gap. This CDR3 is built from 11 residues. The TCR originated in a woman in her 30s in good health and CMV-seropositive. The material sequenced was PBMCs. This chain joins TRBV29-1 and TRBJ2-7; the D is unclear. The CDR3 sequence is CSVVGNYEQYF. DNA for the CDR3: TGCAGCGTTGTCGGTAACTACGAGCAGTACTTC.